A single T cell receptor beta chain is shown here with its context. This specimen belongs to a study of CD8+ T cells in alopecia areata. RNA extraction and reverse transcription yielded cDNA as sequencing template. TCRdb's copy holds only in-frame clones and misses some; the assay was immunoSEQ multiplex PCR. This table has around 100,000 clones, approximately 58% appearing once. Germline V CDR1 and CDR2: MNHNS, SASEGT. V was cut by 2 bases and J by 2 bases, with 12 bases left in between. The length of the CDR3 is 15 residues. Sequencing input: CD4+ T cells sorted from blood. The chain couples TRBV6-1 to TRBJ1-2; D is possibly TRBD1 (5 bases). The TCR was taken from a human donor in good health. CDR3 loop: CASSERGAANYGYTF. In DNA, the CDR3 is TGTGCCAGCAGTGAACGCGGGGCAGCCAACTATGGCTACACCTTC.